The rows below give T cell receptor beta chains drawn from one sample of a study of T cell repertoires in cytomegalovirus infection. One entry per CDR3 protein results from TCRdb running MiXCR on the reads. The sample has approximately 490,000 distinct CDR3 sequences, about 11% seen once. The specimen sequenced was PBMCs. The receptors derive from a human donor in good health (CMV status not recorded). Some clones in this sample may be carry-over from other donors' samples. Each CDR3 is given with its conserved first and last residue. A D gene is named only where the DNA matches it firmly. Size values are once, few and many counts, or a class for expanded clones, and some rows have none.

DNA: TGTGCCAGCAGCTTAGGGACATCTGGAAACACCATATATTTT; CDR3: CASSLGTSGNTIYF; V: TRBV7-8; size: many; J: TRBJ1-3; D: .
DNA: TGCGCCAGCAGCCAACTAGCGGGGGGCGACTACAATGAGCAGTTCTTC; CDR3: CASSQLAGGDYNEQFF; V: TRBV4-1; size: many; J: TRBJ2-1; D: TRBD2
DNA: TGTGCCACCAGCAGGGATACGGCGGCGAATGAGCAGTTCTTC; CDR3: CATSRDTAANEQFF; V: TRBV15; size: many; J: TRBJ2-1; D: .
DNA: TGTGCCACCGCGCGGGACAGGAGGCGTCAGCCCCAGCATTTT; CDR3: CATARDRRRQPQHF; V: TRBV15; size: few; J: TRBJ1-5; D: TRBD1
DNA: TGTGCCAGCAGCACCACCGGGACAGGGCGCTACGAGCAGTACTTC; CDR3: CASSTTGTGRYEQYF; V: TRBV7-3; size: many; J: TRBJ2-7; D: TRBD1
DNA: TGCGCCAGCAGCCTGTTACTAGCGGGGGGGAACAATGAGCAGTTCTTC; CDR3: CASSLLLAGGNNEQFF; V: TRBV5-1; size: many; J: TRBJ2-1; D: TRBD2
DNA: TGTGCCAGCAGTTTGGGGGGCCTGAACTCCTACGAGCAGTACTTC; CDR3: CASSLGGLNSYEQYF; V: TRBV28; size: .; J: TRBJ2-7; D: .
DNA: TGCAGTGCTTTAAACTACAGGGATGGAAACATTCAGTACTTC; CDR3: CSALNYRDGNIQYF; V: TRBV20-1; size: .; J: TRBJ2-4; D: .
DNA: TGTGCCAGCAAATTAAGACAGGAAACTGAAGCTTTCTTT; CDR3: CASKLRQETEAFF; V: TRBV12-3/TRBV12-4; size: many; J: TRBJ1-1; D: .
DNA: TGTGCCAGCTCACCACTAGCGGATCCCTACGAGCAGTACTTC; CDR3: CASSPLADPYEQYF; V: TRBV18; size: few; J: TRBJ2-7; D: .
DNA: TGTGCCAGCAGCTCAAGCAGTGGGGGATACTACGAGCAGTACTTC; CDR3: CASSSSSGGYYEQYF; V: TRBV7-9; size: once; J: TRBJ2-7; D: .
DNA: TGTGCCAGTAGCCCGGGACAATGGGTGAACACTGAAGCTTTCTTT; CDR3: CASSPGQWVNTEAFF; V: TRBV19; size: many; J: TRBJ1-1; D: .
DNA: TGCGCCAGCAGGTACTCCCCCGTACTCGGCGGGTACGAGCAGTACTTC; CDR3: CASRYSPVLGGYEQYF; V: TRBV4-1; size: many; J: TRBJ2-7; D: .
DNA: TGTGCCAGCAGTTACTCGCGGACTGGTGGCAACGTCCTGACTTTC; CDR3: CASSYSRTGGNVLTF; V: TRBV6-6; size: few; J: TRBJ2-6; D: .
DNA: TGTGCCAGCAGCCCCTGGACAGGGGGCGGTGGCTACACCTTC; CDR3: CASSPWTGGGGYTF; V: TRBV7-2; size: many; J: TRBJ1-2; D: TRBD1
DNA: TGTGCCAGCAGCTCTACCCGCAGGGGGCCCATCTACGAGCAGTACTTC; CDR3: CASSSTRRGPIYEQYF; V: TRBV11-2; size: many; J: TRBJ2-7; D: TRBD1
DNA: TGTGCCAGCAGCTTAAGTCTGGCTAGCGGGGGAAATGAGCAGTTCTTC; CDR3: CASSLSLASGGNEQFF; V: TRBV7-3; size: many; J: TRBJ2-1; D: TRBD2
DNA: TGTGCCAGCGCTCCCCTTAGCGGGGGGGCGATCTTC; CDR3: CASAPLSGGAIF; V: TRBV6-5; size: .; J: TRBJ2-1; D: TRBD2
DNA: TGTGCCAGCAGCTTAACGTCAGAAGAGCTGTTTTTT; CDR3: CASSLTSEELFF; V: TRBV11-2; size: many; J: TRBJ2-2; D: .
DNA: TGCGCCAGCAGCTTGGCCGGGACAGGGCTTGGTGAAGCTTTCTTT; CDR3: CASSLAGTGLGEAFF; V: TRBV5-1; size: many; J: TRBJ1-1; D: TRBD1
DNA: TGCGCCAGCAGCCAAGAGGGGACTAGCACAGATACGCAGTATTTT; CDR3: CASSQEGTSTDTQYF; V: TRBV4-1; size: few; J: TRBJ2-3; D: .
DNA: TGCGCCAGCAGCAATCGACAGGGGGCAGGCGGGGAGCTGTTTTTT; CDR3: CASSNRQGAGGELFF; V: TRBV5-1; size: .; J: TRBJ2-2; D: TRBD1
DNA: TGTGCCAGCAGCTTAAAGATTTTGGGAGATACGCAGTATTTT; CDR3: CASSLKILGDTQYF; V: TRBV7-6; size: many; J: TRBJ2-3; D: .
DNA: TGTGCCAGCGGAGCCACAAGCTCTGGAAACACCATATATTTT; CDR3: CASGATSSGNTIYF; V: TRBV6-1; size: many; J: TRBJ1-3; D: .
DNA: TGTGCCAGCAGGAAGACAGGGAGGCAAGAGACCCAGTACTTC; CDR3: CASRKTGRQETQYF; V: TRBV2; size: .; J: TRBJ2-5; D: .
DNA: TGTGCCACCAGTGCCCTGGGACTAGCCGACGAGCAGTACTTC; CDR3: CATSALGLADEQYF; V: TRBV24-1; size: many; J: TRBJ2-7; D: TRBD2
DNA: TGTGCCTGGAGTCCGCCATGGGGACGGCCGGTGTTCGCGAACACCGGGGAGCTGTTTTTT; CDR3: CAWSPPWGRPVFANTGELFF; V: TRBV30; size: few; J: TRBJ2-2; D: .
DNA: TGTGCCAGCAGCCATCGGGGGAGGGGGGCCACTGAAGCTTTCTTT; CDR3: CASSHRGRGATEAFF; V: TRBV3-1; size: few; J: TRBJ1-1; D: .
DNA: TGTGCCAGCAGTTTTCGGCAGGGGGCAGTTGGCTACACCTTC; CDR3: CASSFRQGAVGYTF; V: TRBV12-3/TRBV12-4; size: few; J: TRBJ1-2; D: TRBD1
DNA: TGCGTAGCGCAGGGGGACAACACCGGGGAGCTGTTTTTT; CDR3: CVAQGDNTGELFF; V: TRBV20-1; size: many; J: TRBJ2-2; D: TRBD1
DNA: TGTGCCAGCAGCGGGACAGGGGGTTTTTACAATGAGCAGTTCTTC; CDR3: CASSGTGGFYNEQFF; V: TRBV7-9; size: many; J: TRBJ2-1; D: TRBD1
DNA: TGTGCCAGCAGCCAAGTCCCAGGGGTCACCTACAATGAGCAGTTCTTC; CDR3: CASSQVPGVTYNEQFF; V: TRBV14; size: many; J: TRBJ2-1; D: .
DNA: TGTGCCAGCAGTTACTCGAGGGACAGGGCCCAGCCCCAGCATTTT; CDR3: CASSYSRDRAQPQHF; V: TRBV6-2/TRBV6-3; size: many; J: TRBJ1-5; D: TRBD1
DNA: TGTGCCAGCAGCCCCAGGACAGTTATTACCTACGAGCAGTACTTC; CDR3: CASSPRTVITYEQYF; V: TRBV5-6; size: .; J: TRBJ2-7; D: .
DNA: TGTGCCTGGAGTCTGAGGAGCACCAACGGGGAGCTGTTTTTT; CDR3: CAWSLRSTNGELFF; V: TRBV30; size: .; J: TRBJ2-2; D: .
DNA: TGTGCCAGCAGAAGTACCATTTACGAACGGACAGCCGGCTACACCTTC; CDR3: CASRSTIYERTAGYTF; V: TRBV28; size: many; J: TRBJ1-2; D: .
DNA: TGTGCCAGCAGTTTTTGGGAGGGAGGAAAACTGTTTTTT; CDR3: CASSFWEGGKLFF; V: TRBV12-3/TRBV12-4; size: many; J: TRBJ1-4; D: .
DNA: TGCAGCGTGCGGGGAACCTCCTACAATGAGCAGTTCTTC; CDR3: CSVRGTSYNEQFF; V: TRBV29-1; size: .; J: TRBJ2-1; D: .
DNA: TGTGCCAGCAGGGGGACTAACAGGGGAAACACTGAAGCTTTCTTT; CDR3: CASRGTNRGNTEAFF; V: TRBV6-6; size: many; J: TRBJ1-1; D: TRBD1
DNA: TGTGCCAGAACCCCCAATGAGCAGTTCTTC; CDR3: CARTPNEQFF; V: TRBV5-3; size: many; J: TRBJ2-1; D: .